This TCR beta chain was sequenced during a study of neoadjuvant nivolumab and ipilimumab in lung cancer. Whole-study findings and limits: Resected-tumor TCR richness correlated positively with pretherapy blood richness. Pathologic regression was not significantly tied to TCR clonality. TCR receptors were sequenced in few samples. TCR richness and clonality were higher in tumors than adjacent uninvolved lung.

Points on this clone: Its target is not known.

Trimming cost V 3 bases and J 0 bases, with 9 bases left between them. CDR1 and CDR2 (germline): SGHNT, YYREEE (reference sequence). This CDR3 spans 15 amino acids. The repertoire was sequenced with immunoSEQ multiplex PCR; TCRdb's copy has only in-frame clones and lacks some. The sample records 10,000 to 15,000 clones, around 70% being singletons. This clonotype originated in an adult with non-small cell lung cancer. The starting material was peripheral blood, obtained after neoadjuvant nivolumab, alone or with ipilimumab, at or shortly before surgery. V is TRBV5-4 and J is TRBJ2-2; D is unclear. This CDR3 is CASSSDIANTGELFF. CDR3 sequence (DNA): TGTGCCAGCAGCTCCGACATAGCGAACACCGGGGAGCTGTTTTTT.